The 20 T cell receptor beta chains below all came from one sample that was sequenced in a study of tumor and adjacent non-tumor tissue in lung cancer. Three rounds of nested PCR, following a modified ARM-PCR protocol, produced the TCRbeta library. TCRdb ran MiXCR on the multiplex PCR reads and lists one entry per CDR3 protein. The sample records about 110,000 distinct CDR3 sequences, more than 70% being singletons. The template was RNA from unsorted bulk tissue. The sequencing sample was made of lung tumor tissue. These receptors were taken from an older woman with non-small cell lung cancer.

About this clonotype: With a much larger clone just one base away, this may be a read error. CDR3: CASNHVASRTGELFF. Written as DNA, the CDR3 is TGCGCCAGCAATCACGTGGCTAGCCGTACCGGGGAGCTGTTTTTT. This chain links TRBV4-1 with TRBJ2-2; the D gene is possibly TRBD2 (5 bases). The CDR3 runs to 15 residues. Per the germline V gene, CDR1 is MGHRA and CDR2 is YSYEKL. The V end lost 7 bases, the J end lost 5 bases, and 17 bases lay between the germline ends.

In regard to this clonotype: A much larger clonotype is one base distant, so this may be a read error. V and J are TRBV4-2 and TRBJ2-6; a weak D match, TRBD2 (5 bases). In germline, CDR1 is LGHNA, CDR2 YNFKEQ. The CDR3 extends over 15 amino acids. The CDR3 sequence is CASSQDGDGDNVLTF. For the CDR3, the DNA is TGTGCCAGCAGCCAAGACGGGGATGGGGACAACGTCCTGACTTTC.

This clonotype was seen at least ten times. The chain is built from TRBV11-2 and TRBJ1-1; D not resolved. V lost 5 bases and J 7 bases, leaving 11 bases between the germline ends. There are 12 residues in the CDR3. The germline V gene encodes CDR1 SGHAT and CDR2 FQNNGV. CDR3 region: CASSHGRIEAFF. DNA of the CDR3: TGTGCCAGCAGCCATGGACGGATTGAAGCTTTCTTT. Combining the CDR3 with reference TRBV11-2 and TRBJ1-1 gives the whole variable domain EAGVAQSPRYKIIEKRQSVAFWCNPISGHATLYWYQQILGQGPKLLIQFQNNGVVDDSQLPKDRFSAERLKGVDSTLKIQPAKLEDSAVYLCASSHGRIEAFFGQGTRLTVV.

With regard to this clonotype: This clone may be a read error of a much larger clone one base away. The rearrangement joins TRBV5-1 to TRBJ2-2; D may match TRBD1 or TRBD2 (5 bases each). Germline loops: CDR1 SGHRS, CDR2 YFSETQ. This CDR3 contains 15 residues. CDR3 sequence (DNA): TGCGCCAGCAGCCCTCAGGGTTCGAACACCGGGAAGCTGTTTTTT. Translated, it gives CASSPQGSNTGKLFF.

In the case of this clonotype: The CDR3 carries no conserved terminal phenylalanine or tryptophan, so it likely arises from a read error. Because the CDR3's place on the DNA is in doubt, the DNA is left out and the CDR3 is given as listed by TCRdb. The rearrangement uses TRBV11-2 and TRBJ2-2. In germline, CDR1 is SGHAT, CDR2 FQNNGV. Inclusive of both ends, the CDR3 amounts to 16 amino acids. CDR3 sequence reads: CASSLILAAHTGSCFL.

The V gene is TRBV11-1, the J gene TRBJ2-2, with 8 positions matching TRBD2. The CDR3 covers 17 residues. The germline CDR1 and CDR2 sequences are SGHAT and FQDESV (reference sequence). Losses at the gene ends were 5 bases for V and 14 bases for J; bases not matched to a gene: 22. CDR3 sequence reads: CASSTRLARESTVELFF. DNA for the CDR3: TGTGCCAGCAGCACGCGACTAGCGAGAGAATCCACCGTGGAACTGTTTTTT.

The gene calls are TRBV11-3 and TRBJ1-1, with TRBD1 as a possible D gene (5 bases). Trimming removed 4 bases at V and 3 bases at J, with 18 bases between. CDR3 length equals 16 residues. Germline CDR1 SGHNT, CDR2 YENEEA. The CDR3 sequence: CASSSRVCRDDTEAFF. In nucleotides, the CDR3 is TGTGCCAGCAGCTCTAGGGTCTGTCGGGACGACACTGAAGCTTTCTTT.

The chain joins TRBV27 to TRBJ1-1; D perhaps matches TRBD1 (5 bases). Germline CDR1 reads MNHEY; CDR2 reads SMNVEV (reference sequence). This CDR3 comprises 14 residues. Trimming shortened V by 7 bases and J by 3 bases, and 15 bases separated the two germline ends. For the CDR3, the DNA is TGTGCCAGCAACCCGGACTCGGGGGACACTGAAGCTTTCTTT. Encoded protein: CASNPDSGDTEAFF.

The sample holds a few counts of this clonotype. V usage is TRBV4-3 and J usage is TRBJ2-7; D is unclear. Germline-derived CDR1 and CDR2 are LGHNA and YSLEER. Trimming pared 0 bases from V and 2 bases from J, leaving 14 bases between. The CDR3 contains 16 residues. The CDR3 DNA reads TGCGCCAGCAGCCAAGATTCCGGCGGCAATCCCTACGAGCAGTACTTC. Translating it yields CASSQDSGGNPYEQYF.

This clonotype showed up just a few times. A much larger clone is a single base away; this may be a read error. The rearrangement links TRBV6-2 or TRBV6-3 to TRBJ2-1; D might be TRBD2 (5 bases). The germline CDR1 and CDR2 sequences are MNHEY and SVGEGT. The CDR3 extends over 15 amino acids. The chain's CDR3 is CGSSYGEGRYNEQFF. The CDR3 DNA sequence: TGTGGCAGCAGTTACGGTGAGGGAAGATACAATGAGCAGTTCTTC.

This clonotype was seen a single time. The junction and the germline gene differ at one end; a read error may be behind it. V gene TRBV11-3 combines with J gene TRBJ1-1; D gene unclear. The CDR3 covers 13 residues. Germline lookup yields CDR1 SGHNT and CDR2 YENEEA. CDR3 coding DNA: TGTGCCAGCAGCTTATTACAGAACACTGAAGCTTACTTT. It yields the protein CASSLLQNTEAYF.

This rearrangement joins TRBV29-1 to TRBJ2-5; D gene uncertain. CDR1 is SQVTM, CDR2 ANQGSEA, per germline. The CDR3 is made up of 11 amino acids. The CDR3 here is CRFELGETQYF. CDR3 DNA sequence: TGCAGATTCGAGCTCGGAGAGACCCAGTACTTC. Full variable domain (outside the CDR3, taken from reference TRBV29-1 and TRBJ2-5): SAVISQKPSRDICQRGTSLTIQCQVDSQVTMMFWYRQQPGQSLTLIATANQGSEATYESGFVIDKFPISRPNLTFSTLTVSNMSPEDSSIYLCRFELGETQYFGPGTRLLVL.

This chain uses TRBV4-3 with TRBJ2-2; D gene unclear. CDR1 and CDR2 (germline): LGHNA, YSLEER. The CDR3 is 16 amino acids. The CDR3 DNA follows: TGCAGCAGCAGCAGGAGTGAGGACCCCTCCACCGGGGAGCTGTTTTTT. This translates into CSSSRSEDPSTGELFF.

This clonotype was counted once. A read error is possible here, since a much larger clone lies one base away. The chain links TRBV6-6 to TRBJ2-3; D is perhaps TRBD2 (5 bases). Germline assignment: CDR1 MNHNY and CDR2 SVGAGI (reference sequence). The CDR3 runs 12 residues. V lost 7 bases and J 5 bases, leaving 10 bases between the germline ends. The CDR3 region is CASTQEVDTQYF. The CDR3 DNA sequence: TGTGCCAGCACTCAGGAGGTAGATACGCAGTATTTT.

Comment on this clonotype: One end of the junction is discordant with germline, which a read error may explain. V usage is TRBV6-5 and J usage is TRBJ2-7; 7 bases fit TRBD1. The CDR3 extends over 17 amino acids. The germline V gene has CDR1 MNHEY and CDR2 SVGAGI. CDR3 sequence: CASSSLGFRTGGYEHYF. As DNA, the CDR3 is TGTGCCAGCAGCTCCCTCGGGTTTAGGACAGGCGGCTACGAGCATTACTTC.

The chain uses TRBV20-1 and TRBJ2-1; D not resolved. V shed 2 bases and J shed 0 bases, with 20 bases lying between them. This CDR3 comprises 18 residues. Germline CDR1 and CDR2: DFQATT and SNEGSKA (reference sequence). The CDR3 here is CSARTAGSPLNSYNEQFF. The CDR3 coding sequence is TGCAGTGCTAGAACAGCAGGTTCACCCCTTAACTCCTACAATGAGCAGTTCTTC.

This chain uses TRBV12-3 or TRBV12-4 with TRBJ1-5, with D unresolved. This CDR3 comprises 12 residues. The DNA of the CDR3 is TGTGCAAGCTGTTTACGGGCGGGACCCCAGCATTTT. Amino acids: CASCLRAGPQHF.

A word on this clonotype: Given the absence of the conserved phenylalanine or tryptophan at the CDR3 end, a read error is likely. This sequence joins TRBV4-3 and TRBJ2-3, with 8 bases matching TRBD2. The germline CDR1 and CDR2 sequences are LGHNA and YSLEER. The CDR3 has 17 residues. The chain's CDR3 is CASIQDPGSGVTDTQYS. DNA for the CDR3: TGCGCCAGCATCCAAGACCCTGGTAGCGGGGTTACAGATACGCAGTATTCT.

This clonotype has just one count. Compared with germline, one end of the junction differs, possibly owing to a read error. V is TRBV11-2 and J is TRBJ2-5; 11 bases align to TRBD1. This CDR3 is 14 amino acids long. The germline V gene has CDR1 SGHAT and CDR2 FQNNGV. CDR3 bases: TGTGTCAGCTGCGTCGGGACAGGGGGTGAGACCCAGTACTTC. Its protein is CVSCVGTGGETQYF.

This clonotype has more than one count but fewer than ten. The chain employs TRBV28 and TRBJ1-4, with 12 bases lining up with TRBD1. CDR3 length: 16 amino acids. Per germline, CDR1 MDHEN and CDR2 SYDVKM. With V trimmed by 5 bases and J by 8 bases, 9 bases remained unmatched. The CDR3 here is CASSVRSGTGGEKLFF. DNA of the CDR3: TGTGCCAGCAGTGTTCGATCCGGGACAGGGGGCGAAAAACTGTTTTTT.